Sequencing of this TCR beta chain was carried out in a study of blood T cell repertoires in COVID-19. V was shortened by 2 bases and J by 2 bases, with 12 bases between the two germline ends. Germline V CDR1 and CDR2: LNHDA, SQIVND (reference sequence). CDR3 length: 15 residues. The table came from immunoSEQ multiplex PCR; TCRdb's copy has only in-frame clones and leaves some out. The sample lists 350,000 to 450,000 clones, around 83% occurring once. The study drew participants aged about 18 to 89 years from under 30 US areas. Sequences were obtained from PBMCs or T cells enriched from blood (not recorded which). The chain couples TRBV19 to TRBJ1-1; D unresolved. This TCR derives from a woman aged 45-65 years who had recovered from COVID-19. CDR3 in DNA: TGTGCCAGTAGTATATTTTCGGCGGGTAACACTGAAGCTTTCTTT. It specifies CASSIFSAGNTEAFF.